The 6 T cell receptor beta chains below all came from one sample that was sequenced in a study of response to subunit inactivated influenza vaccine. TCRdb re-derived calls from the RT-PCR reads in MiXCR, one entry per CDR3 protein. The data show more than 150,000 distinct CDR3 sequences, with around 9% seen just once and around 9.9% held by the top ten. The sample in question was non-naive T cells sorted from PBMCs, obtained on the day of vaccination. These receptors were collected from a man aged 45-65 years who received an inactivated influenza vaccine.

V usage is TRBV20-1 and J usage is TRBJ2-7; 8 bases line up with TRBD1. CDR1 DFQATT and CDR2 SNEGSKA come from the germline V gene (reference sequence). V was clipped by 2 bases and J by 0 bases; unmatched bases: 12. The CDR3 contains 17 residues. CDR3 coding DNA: TGCAGTGCTAGATCGCCGCAACAGGGGGTTCTCTCCTACGAGCAGTACTTC. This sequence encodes CSARSPQQGVLSYEQYF.

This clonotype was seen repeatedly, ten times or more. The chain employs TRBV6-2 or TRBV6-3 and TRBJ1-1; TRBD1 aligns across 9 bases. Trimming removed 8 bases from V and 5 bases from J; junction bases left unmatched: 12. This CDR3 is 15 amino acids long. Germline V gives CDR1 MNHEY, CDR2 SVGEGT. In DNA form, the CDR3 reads TGTGCCAGCCGAACGAGGACAGGGGTTATAACTGAAGCTTTCTTT. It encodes CASRTRTGVITEAFF.

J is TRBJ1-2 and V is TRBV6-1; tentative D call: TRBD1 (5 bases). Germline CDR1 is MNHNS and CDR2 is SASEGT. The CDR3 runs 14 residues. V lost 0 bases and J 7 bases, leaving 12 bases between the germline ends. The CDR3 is CASSEAQARVGYTF. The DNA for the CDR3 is TGTGCCAGCAGTGAAGCCCAGGCCAGGGTTGGCTACACCTTC.

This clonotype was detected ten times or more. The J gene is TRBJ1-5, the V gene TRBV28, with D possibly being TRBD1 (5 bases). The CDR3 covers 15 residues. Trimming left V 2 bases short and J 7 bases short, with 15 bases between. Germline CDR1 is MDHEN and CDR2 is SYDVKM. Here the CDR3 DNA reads TGTGCCAGCAGTTTAGGACGGGGGAGGGTCCAGCCCCAGCATTTT. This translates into CASSLGRGRVQPQHF.

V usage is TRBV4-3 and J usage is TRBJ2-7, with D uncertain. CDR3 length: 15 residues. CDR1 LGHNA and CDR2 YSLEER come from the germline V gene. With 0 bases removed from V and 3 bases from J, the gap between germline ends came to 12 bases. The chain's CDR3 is CASSQDWASRYEQYF. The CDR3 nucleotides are TGCGCCAGCAGCCAAGATTGGGCCTCCCGCTACGAGCAGTACTTC.

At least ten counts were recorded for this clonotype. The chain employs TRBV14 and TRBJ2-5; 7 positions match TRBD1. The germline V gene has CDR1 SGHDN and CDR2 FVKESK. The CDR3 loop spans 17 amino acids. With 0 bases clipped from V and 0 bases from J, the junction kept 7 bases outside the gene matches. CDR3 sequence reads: CASSQDILDRYQETQYF. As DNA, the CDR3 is TGTGCCAGCAGCCAAGATATCTTGGACAGGTACCAAGAGACCCAGTACTTC.